The present T cell receptor (beta chain) was sequenced within a study of OX40 agonist ivuxolimab in advanced cancers. TCRdb keeps only in-frame clones here, not all; method: immunoSEQ multiplex PCR. The sample carries around 100,000 clones, 70% to 90% recorded once. V lost 5 bases and J lost 5, with 10 bases in between. This CDR3 has 14 amino acids. Germline CDR1 reads MNHEY; CDR2 reads SMNVEV (reference sequence). Sequenced material: CD4+ or CD8+ T cells sorted from blood, taken in a trial of the OX40 agonist ivuxolimab. The sequence was collected from an adult with an advanced solid tumor such as melanoma, head and neck, liver or kidney cancer. This chain joins TRBV27 and TRBJ1-6; no reliable D call. The chain's CDR3 is CASSMGKDNSPLHF. In nucleotides, the CDR3 is TGTGCCAGCAGTATGGGGAAGGATAATTCACCCCTCCACTTT.